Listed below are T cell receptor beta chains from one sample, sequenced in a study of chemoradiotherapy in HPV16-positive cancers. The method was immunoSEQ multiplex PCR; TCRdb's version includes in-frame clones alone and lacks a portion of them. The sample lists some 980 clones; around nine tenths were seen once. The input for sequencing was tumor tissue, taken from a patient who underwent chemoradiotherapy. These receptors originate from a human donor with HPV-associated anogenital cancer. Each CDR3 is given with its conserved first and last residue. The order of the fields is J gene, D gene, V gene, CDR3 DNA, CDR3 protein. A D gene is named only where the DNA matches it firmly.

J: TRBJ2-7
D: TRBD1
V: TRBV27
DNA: TGTGCCAGCAGTTCTCTCGACAGGGGATTATACGAGCAGTACTTC
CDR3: CASSSLDRGLYEQYF

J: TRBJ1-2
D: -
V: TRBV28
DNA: TGTGCCAGCAGTTTGAATGACAGGACCTATGGCTACACCTTC
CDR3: CASSLNDRTYGYTF

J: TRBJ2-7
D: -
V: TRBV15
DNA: TGTGCCGTTGGGTCCTGGGACGAGCAGTACTTC
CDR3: CAVGSWDEQYF

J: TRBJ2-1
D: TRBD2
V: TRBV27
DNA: TGTGCCAGCAGTTCCGGGACTAGCGGGAGCAATGAGCAGTTCTTC
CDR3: CASSSGTSGSNEQFF

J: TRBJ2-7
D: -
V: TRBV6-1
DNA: TGTGCCAGCAGTGAAACTTCCGGGACTTCCTACGAGCAGTACTTC
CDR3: CASSETSGTSYEQYF

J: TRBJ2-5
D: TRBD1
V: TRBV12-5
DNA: TGTGCTAGTTCGGTCCTATTCGGCGGGACAGGGGACTTC
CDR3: CASSVLFGGTGDF

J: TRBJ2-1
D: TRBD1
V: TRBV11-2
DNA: TGTGCCAGCAGCTTTTTGGACAGGGGAATCGATGAGCAGTTCTTC
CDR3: CASSFLDRGIDEQFF

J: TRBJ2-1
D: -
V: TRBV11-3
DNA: TGTGCCAGCAGCCTACCCCGGGCTGGCCGATGCAAAACCCAGTACAATGAGCAGTTCTTC
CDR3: CASSLPRAGRCKTQYNEQFF

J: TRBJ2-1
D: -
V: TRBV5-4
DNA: TGTGCCAGCAGCTTGACCAGCGGCGTCCACAATGAGCAGTTCTTC
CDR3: CASSLTSGVHNEQFF

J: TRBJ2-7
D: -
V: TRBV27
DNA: TGTGCCAGCAGTAGCCGGACAGCCGCTGCCTACGAGCAGTACTTC
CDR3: CASSSRTAAAYEQYF

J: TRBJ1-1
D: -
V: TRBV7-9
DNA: TGTGCCAGCAGCCCCCTGGGGCAGGGGAACACTGAAGCTTTCTTT
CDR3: CASSPLGQGNTEAFF

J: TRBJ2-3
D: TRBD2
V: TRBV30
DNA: TGTGCCTGGAGTCCTCCGGGACTAGCTCTGAAAAATACGCAGTATTTT
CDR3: CAWSPPGLALKNTQYF

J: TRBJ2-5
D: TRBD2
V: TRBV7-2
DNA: TGTGCCAGCAGCAATTCGGGGGGGGGTGGAGAGACCCAGTACTTC
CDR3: CASSNSGGGGETQYF

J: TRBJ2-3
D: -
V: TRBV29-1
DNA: TGCAGCGTTGACGTGTATACAGATACGCAGTATTTT
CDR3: CSVDVYTDTQYF